The clone carrying this T cell receptor (beta chain) appeared once. This specimen belongs to a study of blood T cell repertoires in COVID-19. Overall study: Some COVID-19 samples were acute and others convalescent; all came from the United States, Italy and Spain. T cells, B-cell-depleted T cells, or PBMCs provided the cDNA or gDNA that served as material.

The ends lost 5 bases at V and 2 bases at J; junction bases unmatched: 12. CDR1 and CDR2 from the germline V gene are LGHDT and YNNKEL (reference sequence). CDR3 length: 17 residues. As handled by the study authors: Researchers report that nucleated cell counts were estimated from reference gene primer amplification. The repertoire was sequenced with immunoSEQ multiplex PCR; TCRdb's copy has only in-frame clones and lacks some. D and trimming come from the DNA, and the V and J calls and clone size come from that table. The table lists about 210,000 clones, 82% of them singletons. The sequenced material came from peripheral blood. The sequence was obtained from a woman in her thirties or forties with acute or convalescent COVID-19. The gene calls are TRBV3-1 (or the pseudogene TRBV3-2) and TRBJ1-2; 9 bases agree with TRBD1. The CDR3 bases are TGTGCCAGCAGCACCCGGGACAGGGTTCGGACGAACTATGGCTACACCTTC. Encoded protein: CASSTRDRVRTNYGYTF.